The rows below give T cell receptor beta chains drawn from one sample of a study of T cell responses to AZD1222 COVID-19 vaccine. Sequencing used immunoSEQ multiplex PCR; TCRdb keeps in-frame clones, though not all of them. The sample consists of approximately 170,000 clones, 75% to 90% of them appearing once. The starting material was peripheral blood, obtained on day 0 of AZD1222 vaccination. These receptors all come from an adult in good health. The CDR3 runs from the conserved cysteine through the conserved F or W. A D gene is named only where the DNA matches it firmly.

V: TRBV10-1
J: TRBJ1-2
D: -
CDR3: CASSEAGGYGYTF

V: TRBV3-1/TRBV3-2
J: TRBJ2-7
D: -
CDR3: CASSQDLTYEQYF

V: TRBV2
J: TRBJ1-5
D: TRBD1
CDR3: CASSPGTGEQPQHF

V: TRBV11-2
J: TRBJ1-5
D: -
CDR3: CASSLGADYQPQHF

V: TRBV15
J: TRBJ2-2
D: -
CDR3: CATSRFRSGGELFF

V: TRBV9
J: TRBJ1-2
D: TRBD1
CDR3: CASSVSRDLHRGDYGYTF

V: TRBV5-6
J: TRBJ2-2
D: -
CDR3: CASSPFGSAANTGELFF

V: TRBV4-2
J: TRBJ1-2
D: -
CDR3: CASSQVPGEYGYTF

V: TRBV6-5
J: TRBJ2-7
D: TRBD1
CDR3: CASSYPGQDIYEQYF

V: TRBV29-1
J: TRBJ2-1
D: TRBD2
CDR3: CSVIIRTSREQFF

V: TRBV7-8
J: TRBJ2-2
D: -
CDR3: CASSQRQVAGELFF

V: TRBV7-8
J: TRBJ2-5
D: TRBD2
CDR3: CASSITRLAGRETQYF

V: TRBV7-9
J: TRBJ1-5
D: TRBD1
CDR3: CASSLATGGGLNQPQHF

V: TRBV29-1
J: TRBJ1-1
D: TRBD1
CDR3: CSVEEDRGPEAFF

V: TRBV7-8
J: TRBJ2-1
D: TRBD2
CDR3: CASSSRLAGGYYNEQFF

V: TRBV10-3
J: TRBJ2-7
D: -
CDR3: CAISESIQGRRFYEQYF

V: TRBV7-8
J: TRBJ2-1
D: -
CDR3: CASSRPYRLGNEQFF

V: TRBV4-1
J: TRBJ2-1
D: -
CDR3: CASSQDSMGGLEQFF

V: TRBV3-1/TRBV3-2
J: TRBJ1-1
D: TRBD1
CDR3: CASSTRTGTENTEAFF

V: TRBV6-1
J: TRBJ2-7
D: -
CDR3: CASRFKVAYEQYF

V: TRBV5-5
J: TRBJ1-1
D: -
CDR3: CASRPPGFQTSAAFF

V: TRBV7-2
J: TRBJ2-5
D: -
CDR3: CASSRKTGRDNQETQYF

V: TRBV4-1
J: TRBJ1-1
D: -
CDR3: CASSQEGVRIEAFF

V: TRBV7-3
J: TRBJ2-1
D: -
CDR3: CASSLLVRNEQFF

V: TRBV9
J: TRBJ2-2
D: TRBD1
CDR3: CASSSGGRVFF

V: TRBV7-3
J: TRBJ2-3
D: TRBD1
CDR3: CASSLGTGPGTQYF

V: TRBV4-3
J: TRBJ1-2
D: -
CDR3: CASSQSDSGNYGYTF

V: TRBV6-2/TRBV6-3
J: TRBJ2-7
D: -
CDR3: CASSYGGEQYF

V: TRBV18
J: TRBJ2-1
D: -
CDR3: CASSPGRTGRNEQFF

V: TRBV2
J: TRBJ1-5
D: -
CDR3: CASSRVTQPQHF

V: TRBV15
J: TRBJ2-1
D: -
CDR3: CATSRDFSTGSYNEQFF

V: TRBV11-2
J: TRBJ2-7
D: -
CDR3: CASSDRIHEQYF

V: TRBV5-5
J: TRBJ2-3
D: -
CDR3: CASSWGQGPTDTQYF

V: TRBV4-3
J: TRBJ1-6
D: -
CDR3: CASSQVLGAYNSPLHF

V: TRBV7-2
J: TRBJ2-2
D: -
CDR3: CASSPHLNTGELFF

V: TRBV7-8
J: TRBJ1-2
D: -
CDR3: CASSLAGIPTANYGYTF

V: TRBV18
J: TRBJ1-4
D: -
CDR3: CASSPGRDVTNEKLFF

V: TRBV3-1/TRBV3-2
J: TRBJ2-1
D: -
CDR3: CASSQGLRPNEQFF

V: TRBV12-3/TRBV12-4
J: TRBJ2-7
D: -
CDR3: CASSLREYYEQYF

V: TRBV5-1
J: TRBJ1-2
D: -
CDR3: CASSHGRNLLLINYGYTF

V: TRBV28
J: TRBJ2-2
D: TRBD1
CDR3: CASSLGQGVAGELFF

V: TRBV7-4
J: TRBJ2-7
D: -
CDR3: CARLGQPYEQYF

V: TRBV11-2
J: TRBJ1-1
D: -
CDR3: CASSFGLNTEAFF

V: TRBV6-5
J: TRBJ1-6
D: -
CDR3: CASSNTGFYSPLHF

V: TRBV3-1/TRBV3-2
J: TRBJ2-1
D: -
CDR3: CASSQDIWVEQFF

V: TRBV18
J: TRBJ2-7
D: -
CDR3: CASSPGPSGFSF

V: TRBV7-8
J: TRBJ1-4
D: TRBD1
CDR3: CASSTRQGNPEKLFF

V: TRBV28
J: TRBJ1-6
D: TRBD1
CDR3: CASSSHRDRDSPLHF

V: TRBV19
J: TRBJ1-5
D: -
CDR3: CASSIAGVSSNQPQHF

V: TRBV6-6
J: TRBJ1-5
D: TRBD1
CDR3: CASSYLGQYSNQPQHF

V: TRBV5-1
J: TRBJ2-3
D: TRBD2
CDR3: CASSLGRGGTDTQYF

V: TRBV27
J: TRBJ2-2
D: -
CDR3: CASRTSANTGELFF

V: TRBV19
J: TRBJ2-7
D: -
CDR3: CASSIPSSASYEQYF

V: TRBV9
J: TRBJ2-3
D: -
CDR3: CASSVGMSTDTQYF

V: TRBV20-1
J: TRBJ2-7
D: TRBD2
CDR3: CSASGLADSYEQYF

V: TRBV28
J: TRBJ1-2
D: -
CDR3: CASRPGGPIGGYGYTF

V: TRBV4-1
J: TRBJ2-5
D: -
CDR3: CASSQVGEETQYF

V: TRBV7-8
J: TRBJ1-3
D: -
CDR3: CASRVSSGNTIYF

V: TRBV5-6
J: TRBJ1-5
D: -
CDR3: CASSLDSSNQPQHF